Below, 23 T cell receptor beta chains from the same sample are listed, as sequenced in a study of T cells in women clearing cervical HPV infection. Generated by immunoSEQ multiplex PCR, the TCRdb table keeps only in-frame clones and is missing some. This sample's table reports more than 30,000 clones. The sequenced material came from blood buffy coat. The source is a woman aged 18-70 years with a cervical HPV16 infection that either progressed to CIN3+ or cleared (not recorded which).

With regard to this clone: The read finishes 3 residues shy of the CDR3 end, and the germline J gene is used to complete it. This sequence joins TRBV6-1 and TRBJ2-7; D gene unclear. Germline V lookup: CDR1 MNHNS, CDR2 SASEGT. V lost 3 bases to trimming and J lost 2 bases, with 5 bases between them. The CDR3 length is 12 residues. The CDR3 bases that were read are TGTGCCAGCAGTGACCCAACCTACGAG. Its protein product is CASSDPTYE. The entire CDR3 sequence reads CASSDPTYEQYF.

As concerns this clone: The observed sequence ends 3 residues before the CDR3 terminus, with the missing tail filled in from the germline J gene. The rearrangement uses TRBV7-2 and TRBJ1-2; tentatively, D is TRBD1 (6 bases). This CDR3 is 15 amino acids long. Germline CDR1 SGHTA, CDR2 FQGNSA. The sequenced CDR3 bases are TGTGCCAGCAGCCCTATGCGGGGGGGCACAGATACC. It yields the protein CASSPMRGGTDT. The whole CDR3 is CASSPMRGGTDTYTF.

On this clone itself: The CDR3 end is not reached by the read, which stops 3 residues before it; the germline J gene fills it in. The chain carries TRBV20-1 and TRBJ1-5, with 9 bases lining up with TRBD1. Germline-derived CDR1 and CDR2 are DFQATT and SNEGSKA (reference sequence). V lost 3 bases to trimming and J lost 4 bases; unmatched junction nucleotides: 4. There are 14 residues in the CDR3. Partial CDR3 DNA: TGCAGTGCTAGGGTGGGACAGGGTAATCAGCCC. The encoded protein is CSARVGQGNQP. The full CDR3 reads CSARVGQGNQPQHF.

Note on this clone: The read terminates 3 residues ahead of where the CDR3 ends, so the germline J gene completes it. The genes are TRBV30 and TRBJ1-2; the D gene is possibly TRBD1 (5 bases). The CDR3 sequence is 16 residues long. Germline V gives CDR1 GTSNPN, CDR2 SVGIG (reference sequence). CDR3 protein: CAWSRGAGGSTDTYTF. CDR3 DNA (partial): TGTGCCTGGAGCCGGGGAGCGGGGGGTAGCACAGATACC.

Concerning this clone: The observed sequence ends 3 residues before the CDR3 terminus, with the missing tail filled in from the germline J gene. The genes are TRBV19 and TRBJ1-2, with 7 bases lining up with TRBD1. Germline CDR1 and CDR2: LNHDA and SQIVND (reference sequence). The CDR3 length is 15 residues. This CDR3 is CASSSWDSPGNIYTF. The covered CDR3 bases are TGTGCCAGTAGTTCCTGGGACAGCCCAGGCAACATC.

In the case of this clone: The read ends 3 residues early relative to the CDR3; the germline J gene fills the gap. The chain joins TRBV5-1 to TRBJ2-3; the D is unclear. Germline CDR1 reads SGHRS; CDR2 reads YFSETQ. Between the trimmed V and J ends, which lost 3 bases and 6 bases, there was a span of 5 bases. There are 11 residues in the CDR3. This CDR3 reads CASSSFDTQYF. CDR3 DNA, as far as it was read: TGCGCCAGCAGCTCGTTTGATACG.

Worth noting for this clone: The observed sequence ends 3 residues before the CDR3 terminus, with the missing tail filled in from the germline J gene. The chain combines TRBV7-2 with TRBJ1-4, with 8 bases aligning to TRBD1. Per germline, CDR1 SGHTA and CDR2 FQGNSA. This CDR3 is built from 14 residues. CDR3 sequence: CASSLGQANSPLFF. Incomplete CDR3 DNA: TGTGCCAGCAGCCTGGGACAGGCAAATTCACCA.

In regard to this clone: The read falls 3 residues short of the CDR3 end, and the missing part is taken from the germline J gene. The chain employs TRBV20-1 and TRBJ2-3; 10 bases fit TRBD1. V gave up 5 bases and J gave up 5 bases; unmatched junction bases: 7. From germline, CDR1 is DFQATT and CDR2 SNEGSKA (reference sequence). The CDR3 is 14 residues long. The DNA read from the CDR3 is TGCAGTGCTGAGACAGGGGGCGAGTTAGATACG. This encodes CSAETGGELDT. The CDR3 in full is CSAETGGELDTQYF.

Remarks on this clone: The read ends 3 residues early relative to the CDR3; the germline J gene fills the gap. The chain links TRBV6-2 or TRBV6-3 to TRBJ2-1, with TRBD1 matching 12 bases. Germline-derived CDR1 and CDR2 are MNHEY and SVGEGT. The CDR3 is 15 residues long. Trimming at V came to 4 bases and at J to 3 bases, leaving 1 base not matched to a gene. CDR3 protein: CASSWDRGLYNEQFF. Incomplete CDR3 DNA: TGTGCCAGCAGTTGGGACAGGGGGCTCTACAATGAG.

Notes on this clone: The missing CDR3 end, 3 residues past where the read stops, is filled in from the germline J gene. The rearrangement uses TRBV28 and TRBJ2-2, with a tentative D call TRBD1 (7 bases). From germline, CDR1 is MDHEN and CDR2 SYDVKM. Deletions cut 5 bases from V and 4 bases from J, with 14 bases between. The CDR3 consists of 15 residues. The CDR3: CASSMSQGGTGELFF. The sequenced CDR3 bases are TGTGCCAGCAGTATGAGTCAGGGGGGCACCGGGGAG.

Details on this clone: The CDR3 is cut off 3 residues early in the read; its end comes from the germline J gene. The rearrangement joins TRBV7-8 to TRBJ1-4; no definite D call. This CDR3 region has 12 residues. Deletions cut 1 base from V and 8 bases from J, with 5 bases between. The germline CDR1 and CDR2 sequences are SGHVS and FQNEAQ. CDR3 DNA (partial): TGTGCCAGCAGCTTAGAAGGGGAAAAA. Translating it yields CASSLEGEK. The complete CDR3 protein is CASSLEGEKLFF.

A remark on this clone: The CDR3 end falls 3 residues outside the read, so it is completed with the germline J gene. The rearrangement joins TRBV18 to TRBJ1-2, with 7 bases aligning to TRBD1. CDR1 and CDR2 from the germline V gene are KGHSH and LQKENI. The CDR3 has 14 residues. Trimming at V came to 3 bases and at J to 5 bases, leaving 6 bases not matched to a gene. The CDR3: CASSPLTGKYGYTF. The covered CDR3 bases are TGTGCCAGCTCACCGTTGACAGGGAAGTATGGC.

On this clone itself: The read is 3 residues too short to cover the CDR3 end, so that end is filled in from the germline J gene. This chain joins TRBV5-4 and TRBJ2-5; 8 nucleotides match TRBD1. The germline V gene has CDR1 SGHNT and CDR2 YYREEE (reference sequence). The CDR3 runs to 13 residues. Trimming removed 3 bases from V and 5 bases from J; junction bases left unmatched: 3. Incomplete CDR3 DNA: TGTGCCAGCAGCTCAGGGGGCTGGGAGACC. This translates into CASSSGGWET. The whole CDR3 region reads CASSSGGWETQYF. The full variable domain, completed using reference TRBV5-4 and TRBJ2-5, is ETGVTQSPTHLIKTRGQQVTLRCSSQSGHNTVSWYQQALGQGPQFIFQYYREEENGRGNFPPRFSGLQFPNYSSELNVNALELDDSALYLCASSSGGWETQYFGPGTRLLVL.

A word on this clone: The CDR3 end falls 3 residues outside the read, so it is completed with the germline J gene. The chain has TRBV7-8 and TRBJ2-1; 7 bases map to TRBD1. Germline CDR1 is SGHVS and CDR2 is FQNEAQ. V trimming: 3 bases; J trimming: 5 bases; junction bases outside the gene matches: 1. The CDR3 covers 13 residues. The part of the CDR3 DNA that was read is TGTGCCAGCAGCTTGGACAGGAACAATGAG. Translating gives CASSLDRNNE. The full CDR3 protein is CASSLDRNNEQFF. The whole variable domain, filled in from reference TRBV7-8 and TRBJ2-1, reads GAGVSQSPRYKVAKRGQDVALRCDPISGHVSLFWYQQALGQGPEFLTYFQNEAQLDKSGLPSDRFFAERPEGSVSTLKIQRTQQEDSAVYLCASSLDRNNEQFFGPGTRLTVL.

A word on this clone: The CDR3 end falls 3 residues outside the read, so it is completed with the germline J gene. The chain joins TRBV2 to TRBJ1-2; 10 bases are shared with TRBD1. Germline-derived CDR1 and CDR2 are SNHLY and FYNNEI. J gave up 1 base and V 7 bases, and 6 bases lay outside the gene matches. The CDR3 spans 15 residues. CDR3: CASIPGTGDNYGYTF. CDR3 DNA, as far as it was read: TGTGCCAGCATCCCTGGGACAGGGGATAACTATGGC. Complete variable domain (other parts from reference TRBV2 and TRBJ1-2): EPEVTQTPSHQVTQMGQEVILRCVPISNHLYFYWYRQILGQKVEFLVSFYNNEISEKSEIFDDQFSVERPDGSNFTLKIRSTKLEDSAMYFCASIPGTGDNYGYTFGSGTRLTVV.

As regards this clone: Coverage ceases 3 residues before the CDR3 finishes, and the germline J gene fills in the end. J is TRBJ2-3 and V is TRBV5-1; 10 bases are a match to TRBD2. V trimming: 5 bases; J trimming: 2 bases; junction bases outside the gene matches: 5. The CDR3 spans 15 residues. Germline CDR1 reads SGHRS; CDR2 reads YFSETQ. The sequenced part of the CDR3 DNA is TGCGCCAGCAGAGGACTAGCGGCTTCCACAGATACG. This encodes CASRGLAASTDT. The whole CDR3 protein reads CASRGLAASTDTQYF.

For this clone: The read gets to within 3 residues of the CDR3 end, and the germline J gene fills in the rest. The V gene is TRBV5-1, the J gene TRBJ2-5; 8 bases agree with TRBD1. The V gene end was trimmed by 6 bases and the J gene end by 2 bases; junction bases not matched to a gene: 6. CDR1 is SGHRS, CDR2 YFSETQ, per germline. This CDR3 has 14 residues. CDR3 DNA, as far as it was read: TGCGCCAGCACCCGACAGGGGCTTCAAGAGACC. It translates to CASTRQGLQET. The entire CDR3 is CASTRQGLQETQYF.

Points on this clone: The CDR3 extends 3 residues past the end of the read, so its final part is completed from the germline J gene. The chain carries TRBV2 and TRBJ2-3; TRBD1 is a possible D gene (5 bases). The CDR3 contains 14 residues. Germline CDR1 is SNHLY and CDR2 is FYNNEI. V was pared by 4 bases and J by 2 bases, with 10 bases between. The CDR3 is CASSGQFNTDTQYF. Partial CDR3 DNA: TGTGCCAGCAGTGGACAGTTTAACACAGATACG.

About this clone itself: The read finishes 3 residues shy of the CDR3 end, and the germline J gene is used to complete it. The chain joins TRBV7-2 to TRBJ2-2, with D perhaps TRBD2 (6 bases). Germline V gene lookup returns CDR1 SGHTA and CDR2 FQGNSA. Trimming cost V 0 bases and J 1 base, with 12 bases left between them. The CDR3 is 17 amino acids. The CDR3 loop is CASSLAGGSLNTGELFF. The covered CDR3 bases are TGTGCCAGCAGCTTAGCAGGAGGGTCGCTGAACACCGGGGAG.

Concerning this clone: The junction differs from germline at one of its ends, possibly a read error. The CDR3 goes on 3 residues after the read ends, and that part is filled in from the germline J gene. Other DNA sequences of this sample code for an identical CDR3. The rearrangement links TRBV18 to TRBJ1-3; D call uncertain. This CDR3 has 16 residues. Germline V CDR1 and CDR2: KGHSH, LQKENI. The CDR3 here is CASSPPNSKIGNTIYF. The covered CDR3 bases are TGTGCCAGCTCACCACCAAACAGCAAAATTGGAAACACA.

Comment on this clone: The read ends 3 residues before the CDR3 terminus; that terminus is restored from the germline J gene. The chain joins TRBV19 to TRBJ1-2; tentatively, D is TRBD1 (6 bases). Germline V lookup: CDR1 LNHDA, CDR2 SQIVND (reference sequence). The CDR3 totals 17 residues. The DNA read from the CDR3 is TGTGCCAGTAGTATAGGACACGGGGGGGGACGGACAGATACC. Its protein product is CASSIGHGGGRTDT. The complete CDR3 sequence is CASSIGHGGGRTDTYTF.

Concerning this clone itself: The CDR3 end falls 3 residues outside the read, so it is completed with the germline J gene. The V call is TRBV5-4, the J call TRBJ2-2, with 7 bases matching TRBD2. The V and J ends lost 4 bases and 4 bases, in that order; junction bases with no gene match: 7. The germline V gene encodes CDR1 SGHNT and CDR2 YYREEE (reference sequence). The CDR3 loop spans 15 amino acids. The CDR3 bases that were read are TGTGCCAGCAGCCCGGATGGGGGGGGCACCGGGGAG. Translation gives CASSPDGGGTGE. The entire CDR3 is CASSPDGGGTGELFF.

A note on this clone: One end of the junction is discordant with germline, which a read error may explain. The read comes to an end 3 residues before the CDR3 does, leaving the germline J gene to fill in the end. This same CDR3 is encoded by further DNA sequences in the sample. The V call is TRBV5-6, the J call TRBJ1-3, with 9 bases identical to TRBD1. Germline V lookup: CDR1 SGHDT, CDR2 YYEEEE. The CDR3 runs 15 residues. CDR3 DNA (partial): TGTGCCAGCAGCTTGGGGGACAGGGCGATTAACACG. It is translated as CASSLGDRAINT. The full CDR3 is CASSLGDRAINTIYF.